The T cell receptor (beta chain) described here comes from a study of STAT5B mutations in CD4+ large granular lymphocyte leukemia. Overall study: The CDR3 'QG' motif was associated with a particular HLA allele among healthy donors.

General study findings and limits: Patient CD4-sorted repertoires looked more clonal than healthy CD4+ repertoires, even without putative leukemic clones.

Authors' processing steps: Productive clonotypes were detectable down to 2.59 x 10-5 frequency. The data were produced by immunoSEQ multiplex PCR, yet TCRdb's version contains in-frame clones alone and is incomplete. V and J calls plus clone size are reproduced from that table; the DNA served to infer D and trimming. The repertoire includes 30,000 or so clones, 85% to 90% of them detected once, and 0.41% sits in the top ten. Details on this clone: Its cognate antigen is unknown.

This TCR was sampled from a human donor in good health. The source material was CD4+ T cells from blood buffy coats.

The DNA of the CDR3 is TGTGCCAGCACAAGGACTAGCGGGAAATACGAGCAGTACTTC. This translates into CASTRTSGKYEQYF. The chain has TRBV11-2 and TRBJ2-7, with 12 bases identical to TRBD2. Germline-derived CDR1 and CDR2 are SGHAT and FQNNGV. This CDR3 region has 14 residues. J lost 4 bases, V lost 7 bases, and 5 bases had no gene match.